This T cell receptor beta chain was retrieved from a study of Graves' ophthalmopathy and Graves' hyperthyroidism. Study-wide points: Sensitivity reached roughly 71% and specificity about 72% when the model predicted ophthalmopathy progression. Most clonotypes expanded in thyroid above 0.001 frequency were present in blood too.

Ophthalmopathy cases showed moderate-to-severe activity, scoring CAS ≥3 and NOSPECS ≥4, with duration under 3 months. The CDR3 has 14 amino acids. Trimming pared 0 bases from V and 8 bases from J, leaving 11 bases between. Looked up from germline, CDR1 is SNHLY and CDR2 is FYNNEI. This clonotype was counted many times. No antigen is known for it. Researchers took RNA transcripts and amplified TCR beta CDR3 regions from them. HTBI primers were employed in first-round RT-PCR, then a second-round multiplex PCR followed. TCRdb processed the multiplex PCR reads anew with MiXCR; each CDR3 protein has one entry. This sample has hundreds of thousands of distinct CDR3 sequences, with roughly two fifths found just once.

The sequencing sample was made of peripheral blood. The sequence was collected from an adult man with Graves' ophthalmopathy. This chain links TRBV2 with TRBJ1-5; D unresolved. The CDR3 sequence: CASSEAGTAEPQHF. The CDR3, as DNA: TGTGCCAGCAGTGAAGCGGGAACTGCCGAGCCCCAGCATTTT.